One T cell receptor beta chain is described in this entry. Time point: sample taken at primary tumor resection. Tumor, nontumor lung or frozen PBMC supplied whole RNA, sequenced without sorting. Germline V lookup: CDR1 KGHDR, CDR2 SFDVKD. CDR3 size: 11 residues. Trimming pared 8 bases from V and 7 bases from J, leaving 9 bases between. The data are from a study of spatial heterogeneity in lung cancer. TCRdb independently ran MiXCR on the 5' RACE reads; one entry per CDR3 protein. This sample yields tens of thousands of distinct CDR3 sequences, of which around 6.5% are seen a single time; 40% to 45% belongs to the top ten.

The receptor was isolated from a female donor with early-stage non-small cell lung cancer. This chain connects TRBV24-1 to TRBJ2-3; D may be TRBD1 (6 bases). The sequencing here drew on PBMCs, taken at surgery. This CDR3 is CATTGGNTQYF. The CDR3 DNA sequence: TGTGCCACCACTGGGGGCAATACGCAGTATTTT.